This entry describes one TCR beta chain. Its antigen is unknown. The source of the sample is a study of T cell responses to AZD1222 COVID-19 vaccine. Study-level points and caveats: White British donors predominated, females outnumbered males, and clonal diversity was possibly underestimated. Just a handful of AZD1222 recipients tested seropositive at baseline.

Germline-derived CDR1 and CDR2 are SQVTM and ANQGSEA. The CDR3 has 14 amino acids. V lost 6 bases, J lost 7 bases, and 13 bases stayed unmatched. Generated by immunoSEQ multiplex PCR, the TCRdb table keeps only in-frame clones and is missing some. The repertoire has 99,000 or so clones, about nine tenths of them found once; the top ten carry 18%. The receptor was derived from an adult in good health. The V gene is TRBV29-1, the J gene TRBJ2-7, with TRBD1 matching over 9 bases. Specimen: peripheral blood, collected on day 0 of AZD1222 vaccination. CDR3 in amino acids: CSVETTGGAGEQYF. The CDR3 DNA reads as TGCAGCGTCGAGACCACAGGGGGCGCGGGGGAGCAGTACTTC.